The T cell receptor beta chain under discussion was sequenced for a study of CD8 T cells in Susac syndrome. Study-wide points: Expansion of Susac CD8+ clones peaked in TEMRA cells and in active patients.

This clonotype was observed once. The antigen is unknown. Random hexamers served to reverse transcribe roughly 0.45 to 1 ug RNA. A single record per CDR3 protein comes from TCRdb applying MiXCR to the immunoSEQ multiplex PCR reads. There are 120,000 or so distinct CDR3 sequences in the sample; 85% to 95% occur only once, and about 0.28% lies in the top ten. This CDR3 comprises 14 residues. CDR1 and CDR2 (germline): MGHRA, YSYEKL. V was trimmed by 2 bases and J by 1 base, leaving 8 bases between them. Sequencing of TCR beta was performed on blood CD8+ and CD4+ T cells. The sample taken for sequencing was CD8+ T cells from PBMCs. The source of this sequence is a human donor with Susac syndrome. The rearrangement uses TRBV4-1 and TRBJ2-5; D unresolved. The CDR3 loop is CASSQLVLQETQYF. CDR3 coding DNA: TGCGCCAGCAGCCAACTTGTGCTCCAAGAGACCCAGTACTTC.